Presented here are 14 T cell receptor beta chains from one specimen sequenced in a study of T cells in Graves' hyperthyroidism and ophthalmopathy. What was amplified from RNA transcripts were TCR beta CDR3 regions. The TCR CDR3 first-round RT-PCR relied on the HTBI primer set. TCRdb called the multiplex PCR reads again in MiXCR, with one record for every CDR3 protein. The sample lists hundreds of thousands of distinct CDR3 sequences; under 25% were seen once. Material: blood. The receptors were sampled from a man aged 25 to 40 with Graves' ophthalmopathy.

This clonotype was recorded at least ten times. The chain employs TRBV30 and TRBJ1-1; D not certain. Looked up from germline, CDR1 is GTSNPN and CDR2 is SVGIG (reference sequence). The V end was cut by 0 bases, the J end by 0 bases, with 11 bases between. The CDR3 is made up of 15 amino acids. The CDR3 sequence: CAWSVLNGLNTEAFF. For the CDR3, the DNA is TGTGCCTGGAGTGTATTGAACGGTCTGAACACTGAAGCTTTCTTT.

This clonotype was detected only a few times. J is TRBJ2-3 and V is TRBV28; 7 bases are shared with TRBD2. The germline V gene encodes CDR1 MDHEN and CDR2 SYDVKM. This CDR3 is 15 amino acids long. V lost 11 bases to trimming and J lost 2 bases; unmatched junction nucleotides: 13. The CDR3 region is CAGRDGPEDTDTQYF. The CDR3 DNA reads TGTGCCGGGAGGGATGGGCCAGAAGACACAGATACGCAGTATTTT. Full variable domain (outside the CDR3, taken from reference TRBV28 and TRBJ2-3): DVKVTQSSRYLVKRTGEKVFLECVQDMDHENMFWYRQDPGLGLRLIYFSYDVKMKEKGDIPEGYSVSREKKERFSLILESASTNQTSMYLCAGRDGPEDTDTQYFGPGTRLTVL.

V and J are TRBV19 and TRBJ2-1, with 9 positions matching TRBD2. The junction had 11 bases not matched to a gene; V was cut back by 3 bases and J by 8 bases. This CDR3 contains 16 residues. Germline lookup yields CDR1 LNHDA and CDR2 SQIVND (reference sequence). This chain's CDR3 is CASSIPRREGLDEQFF. Here the CDR3 DNA reads TGTGCCAGTAGTATCCCGAGGCGGGAGGGCCTCGATGAGCAGTTCTTC.

V and J are TRBV30 and TRBJ2-2; D not certain. The CDR3 is 12 residues long. The germline V gene encodes CDR1 GTSNPN and CDR2 SVGIG (reference sequence). Trimming cost V 4 bases and J 5 bases, with 8 bases left between them. CDR3 bases: TGTGCCTGGAAATCGGTAACCGGGGAGCTGTTTTTT. It yields the protein CAWKSVTGELFF.

The V and J genes are TRBV9 and TRBJ1-4; no reliable D call. Trimming stripped 9 bases from V and 0 bases from J, with 12 bases between. This CDR3 region has 14 residues. CDR1 is SGDLS, CDR2 YYNGEE, per germline. CDR3: CANSKYSTNEKLFF. DNA for the CDR3: TGTGCCAACTCCAAATACTCAACTAATGAAAAACTGTTTTTT.

The sample holds a few counts of this clonotype. The CDR3 protein is CASSLQGVNYGYTF. The CDR3 DNA follows: TGTGCCAGCAGTTTACAGGGGGTTAACTATGGCTACACCTTC. V and J are TRBV28 and TRBJ1-2, with TRBD1 identical over 7 bases. The CDR3 extends over 14 amino acids. CDR1 and CDR2 (germline): MDHEN, SYDVKM. V dropped 2 bases and J dropped 1; count of bases not matched to a gene: 1.

V is TRBV18 and J is TRBJ2-7, with unresolved D. Trimming left V 6 bases short and J 5 bases short, with 17 bases between. The CDR3 contains 14 residues. Germline V CDR1 and CDR2: KGHSH, LQKENI. The CDR3 reads CASSIPPGLDEQYF. DNA for the CDR3: TGTGCCAGCTCCATCCCCCCAGGTTTGGACGAGCAGTACTTC.

This sequence joins TRBV7-9 and TRBJ2-5; TRBD1 aligns across 9 bases. The CDR3 has 15 amino acids. The germline V gene has CDR1 SEHNR and CDR2 FQNEAQ (reference sequence). V gave up 4 bases and J gave up 5 bases; unmatched junction bases: 8. The CDR3, as DNA: TGTGCCAGCAGCTACGCCGGGACAGGGTTGGAGACCCAGTACTTC. Its protein product is CASSYAGTGLETQYF.

The rearrangement links TRBV28 to TRBJ2-7; 14 bases fit TRBD2. Germline CDR1 and CDR2: MDHEN and SYDVKM. The CDR3 is made up of 14 amino acids. Trimming cost V 8 bases and J 6 bases; bases outside gene matches: 6. CDR3 protein: CASGGLAGVSEQYF. Here the CDR3 DNA reads TGTGCCAGCGGGGGACTAGCGGGAGTATCCGAGCAGTACTTC.

Here the CDR3 reads CASSQDLRGLAGMFYNEQFF. Here the CDR3 DNA reads TGTGCCAGCAGCCAAGATCTCAGGGGGCTAGCGGGAATGTTTTACAATGAGCAGTTCTTC. This chain connects TRBV3-1 to TRBJ2-1, with TRBD2 as a possible D gene (9 bases). Looked up from germline, CDR1 is LGHDT and CDR2 is YNNKEL (reference sequence). V was shortened by 0 bases and J by 4 bases, with 25 bases between the two germline ends. The CDR3 contains 20 residues.

This clonotype was seen only a few times. The chain recombines TRBV6-1 with TRBJ2-7; D uncertain. With 8 bases removed from V and 2 bases from J, the gap between germline ends came to 10 bases. The CDR3 spans 12 residues. The germline CDR1 and CDR2 sequences are MNHNS and SASEGT. For the CDR3, the DNA is TGTGCCAGCGAGAGGACCCCCTACGAGCAGTACTTC. Amino acid sequence: CASERTPYEQYF.

J is TRBJ2-2 and V is TRBV12-3 or TRBV12-4; a weak D match, TRBD1 (6 bases). The CDR3 has 14 residues. Trimming took 5 bases from V and 0 from J, leaving 7 bases between them. This CDR3 is CASSGGANTGELFF. The CDR3 DNA is TGTGCCAGCAGTGGGGGCGCGAACACCGGGGAGCTGTTTTTT.

The gene calls are TRBV20-1 and TRBJ1-2, with 8 bases aligning to TRBD1. The CDR3 has 13 residues. V lost 2 bases, J lost 11 bases, and 10 bases stayed unmatched. Germline CDR1 reads DFQATT; CDR2 reads SNEGSKA (reference sequence). In DNA, the CDR3 is TGCAGTGCTAGATCCCCGGACAGGGAACAGTACACCTTC. It specifies CSARSPDREQYTF.

At least ten counts were recorded for this clonotype. The rearrangement uses TRBV12-3 or TRBV12-4 and TRBJ1-5, with 9 positions matching TRBD1. The CDR3 spans 15 residues. V lost 5 bases, J lost 4 bases, and 6 bases stayed unmatched. Written as DNA, the CDR3 is TGTGCCAGCAGTCTCACCGGGACAGGGAATCAGCCCCAGCATTTT. This encodes CASSLTGTGNQPQHF.